This T cell receptor beta chain appears in the sequencing data of a study of response to subunit inactivated influenza vaccine. Overall study results and limits: Few additional T cells are recruited per seasonal influenza vaccination, authors suggested.

TCRdb recomputed calls from the RT-PCR reads with MiXCR, one row per CDR3 protein. The data hold about 830,000 distinct CDR3 sequences, with less than 20% observed a single time. CDR1 is SGHRS, CDR2 YFSETQ, per germline. The V and J ends lost 4 bases and 5 bases respectively, with 12 bases between them. The length of the CDR3 is 14 residues. Concerning this clonotype itself: The target antigen is unknown.

Here the sequenced sample was PBMCs from blood, taken roughly 5 days after vaccination. This receptor was obtained from a man aged 50-60 years who received an inactivated influenza vaccine. The rearrangement links TRBV5-1 to TRBJ2-2; D not resolved. The CDR3 here is CASSASQITGELFF. The DNA for the CDR3 is TGCGCCAGCAGCGCCAGCCAGATAACCGGGGAGCTGTTTTTT.